This T cell receptor (beta chain) was recorded in a study of blood T cells in healthy people across ages. Looked up from germline, CDR1 is SNHLY and CDR2 is FYNNEI. The CDR3 has 15 amino acids. Germline trimming cut 8 bases from V and 2 bases from J; bases unmatched to any gene: 7. This clonotype has more than one count but fewer than ten. It was with a sample-barcoded 5' primer and a J-beta primer mix that a second PCR of roughly 7 to 12 cycles was run. MiXCR was run by TCRdb on the 5' RACE reads, yielding one entry per CDR3 protein. Counted here are 750,000 to 950,000 distinct CDR3 sequences, more than 25% occurring once; the ten biggest clones make up less than 3.5%. These data also featured in a second study, about T cells of mothers and their children. That paper notes: From each mother came over 8 million TCR beta CDR3 reads, and from each child came a few million.

Input material: blood. This clonotype originated in a boy between 5 and 17 years old in good health. V usage is TRBV2 and J usage is TRBJ2-1, with 9 bases lining up with TRBD2. The CDR3 here is CASREVAGAYNEQFF. The CDR3 nucleotides are TGTGCCAGCCGCGAGGTAGCGGGGGCCTACAATGAGCAGTTCTTC. The full variable domain, its missing parts supplied by reference TRBV2 and TRBJ2-1, is EPEVTQTPSHQVTQMGQEVILRCVPISNHLYFYWYRQILGQKVEFLVSFYNNEISEKSEIFDDQFSVERPDGSNFTLKIRSTKLEDSAMYFCASREVAGAYNEQFFGPGTRLTVL.